The T cell receptor (beta chain) under discussion was sequenced for a study of radiotherapy plus CTLA-4 blockade in lung cancer. The germline V gene has CDR1 GTSNPN and CDR2 SVGIG (reference sequence). This CDR3 is built from 12 residues. Trimming shortened V by 1 base and J by 8 bases, and 8 bases separated the two germline ends. Study-level results: Early blood T cell clone dynamics, with interferon-beta, were reported to best predict response.

Profiled with immunoSEQ multiplex PCR; TCRdb holds only in-frame clones, not every one. Of about 95,000 clones listed, about four fifths are singletons. As to this clone: What it binds is not known.

Chemo-refractory metastatic non-small-cell lung cancer patients received focal radiation with ipilimumab CTLA-4 blockade. The sequence was obtained from a human donor with non-small cell lung cancer who had stable disease on radiotherapy plus ipilimumab. The rearrangement links TRBV30 to TRBJ1-4; D not certain. Sequenced material: peripheral blood, taken from a patient treated with radiotherapy plus ipilimumab. CDR3: CAWSASGEKLFF. CDR3 nucleotides: TGTGCCTGGAGTGCTTCAGGCGAAAAACTGTTTTTT.